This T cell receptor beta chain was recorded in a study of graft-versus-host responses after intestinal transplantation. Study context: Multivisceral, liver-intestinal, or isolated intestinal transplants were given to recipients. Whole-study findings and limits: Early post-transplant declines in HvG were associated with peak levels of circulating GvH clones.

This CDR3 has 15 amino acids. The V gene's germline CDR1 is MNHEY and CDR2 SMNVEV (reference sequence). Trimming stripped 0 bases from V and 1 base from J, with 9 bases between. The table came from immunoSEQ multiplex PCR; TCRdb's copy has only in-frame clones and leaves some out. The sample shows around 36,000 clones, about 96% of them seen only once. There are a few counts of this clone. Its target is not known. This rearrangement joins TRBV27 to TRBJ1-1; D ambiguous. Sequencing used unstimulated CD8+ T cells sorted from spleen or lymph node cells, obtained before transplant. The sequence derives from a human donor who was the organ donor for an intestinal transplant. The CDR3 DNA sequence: TGTGCCAGCAGTTTATCCCAGTACCCGAACACTGAAGCTTTCTTT. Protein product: CASSLSQYPNTEAFF.